This entry lists 15 T cell receptor beta chains sequenced from one sample in a study of T cells in Graves' hyperthyroidism and ophthalmopathy. TCR beta CDR3 sequences were amplified from RNA transcripts. First-round RT-PCR with HTBI primers amplified the TCR CDR3 region. TCRdb re-called the multiplex PCR reads through MiXCR, storing one row per CDR3 protein. The data contain fewer than 750,000 distinct CDR3 sequences, under 60% of them seen just once; the ten biggest clones take up around 8%. Sequences were obtained from peripheral blood or thyroid tissue (not recorded which). The origin of the receptors is a woman aged 18-35 years with Graves' hyperthyroidism.

The CDR3 coding sequence is TGTGCCAGCCGCTTTTACAATGAGCAGTACTTC. Amino acids: CASRFYNEQYF. The chain links TRBV25-1 to TRBJ2-1; D is uncertain. The end of the DNA fits TRBJ2-7 better, so the J call may be wrong. CDR1 MGHDK and CDR2 SYGVNS come from the germline V gene. The CDR3 runs 11 residues.

In its sample, this clonotype was seen a few times. This sequence joins TRBV20-1 and TRBJ2-1; D might be TRBD2 (5 bases). Per germline, CDR1 DFQATT and CDR2 SNEGSKA (reference sequence). The CDR3 has 13 residues. V was trimmed by 3 bases and J by 1 base, leaving 7 bases between them. The CDR3 loop is CSASGVSYNEQFF. Written as DNA, the CDR3 is TGCAGTGCTAGCGGGGTTTCCTACAATGAGCAGTTCTTC.

A word on this clonotype: This may be a read error, as it is one base from a much larger clone. The V gene is TRBV12-3 or TRBV12-4, the J gene TRBJ2-5; no reliable D call. The CDR3 spans 13 residues. This CDR3 reads CASIRNVEETQCF. DNA of the CDR3: TGTGCCAGCATCCGGAATGTTGAAGAGACCCAGTGCTTC.

The DNA of the CDR3 is TGTGCCACCAGTGACCCGGGACATCACCAAGAGACCCAGTACTTC. It is translated as CATSDPGHHQETQYF. V and J are TRBV24-1 and TRBJ2-5; D may be TRBD1 (6 bases). Looked up from germline, CDR1 is KGHDR and CDR2 is SFDVKD. The CDR3 totals 15 residues. Trimming took off 4 bases at V and 0 bases at J, with 11 bases between the two ends.

There are a few counts of this clonotype. The CDR3: CASSQQVAGELFF. CDR3 nucleotides: TGTGCCAGCAGCCAACAGGTGGCCGGGGAGCTGTTTTTT. The chain has TRBV3-1 and TRBJ2-2; D is unclear. Trimming shortened V by 2 bases and J by 6 bases, and 7 bases separated the two germline ends. CDR1 LGHDT and CDR2 YNNKEL come from the germline V gene (reference sequence). The CDR3 extends over 13 amino acids.

This clonotype has just one count. An end of the junction does not agree with germline; a read error may underlie this. The chain carries TRBV5-6 and TRBJ1-2; D ambiguous. The germline V gene has CDR1 SGHDT and CDR2 YYEEEE. The CDR3 sequence is 15 residues long. The CDR3 region has the DNA TGTGCCAGCAGCTTGCTCCGGTCTAGTAACTATGGCTACGCCTTC. Residues: CASSLLRSSNYGYAF. Complete variable domain (other parts from reference TRBV5-6 and TRBJ1-2): DAGVTQSPTHLIKTRGQQVTLRCSPKSGHDTVSWYQQALGQGPQFIFQYYEEEERQRGNFPDRFSGHQFPNYSSELNVNALLLGDSALYLCASSLLRSSNYGYAFGSGTRLTVV.

The chain recombines TRBV29-1 with TRBJ1-2; D gene uncertain. With 8 bases removed from V and 4 bases from J, the gap between germline ends came to 11 bases. Germline V lookup: CDR1 SQVTM, CDR2 ANQGSEA. This CDR3 has 11 amino acids. The CDR3 here is CSSYELYGYTF. The CDR3 DNA is TGCAGCAGTTACGAACTCTATGGCTACACCTTC.

For this clonotype: With a much larger clone just one base away, this may be a read error. No conserved phenylalanine or tryptophan ends this CDR3, so it is likely a read error. J is TRBJ2-2 and V is TRBV7-9, with D possibly matching TRBD2 (6 bases). This CDR3 region has 15 residues. Trimming shortened V by 5 bases and J by 5 bases, and 15 bases separated the two germline ends. Germline CDR1 and CDR2: SEHNR and FQNEAQ (reference sequence). This CDR3 is CASSRTSPRTGELFS. CDR3 nucleotides: TGTGCCAGCAGCCGAACTAGCCCGAGGACCGGGGAGCTGTTTTCT.

Points on this clonotype: This clone may be a read error of a much larger clone one base away. V gene TRBV7-9 combines with J gene TRBJ1-2; tentatively, D is TRBD1 (6 bases). V lost 5 bases, J lost 2 bases, and 15 bases lay in between. The CDR3 covers 15 residues. Germline CDR1 reads SEHNR; CDR2 reads FQNEAQ (reference sequence). The chain's CDR3 is CASSATGIPNYGYTF. DNA of the CDR3: TGTGCCAGCAGCGCCACAGGGATTCCCAACTATGGCTACACCTTC.

V is TRBV4-3 and J is TRBJ1-6; TRBD1 matches at 10 bases. The V gene end was trimmed by 1 base and the J gene end by 10 bases; junction bases not matched to a gene: 7. In germline, CDR1 is LGHNA, CDR2 YSLEER. The CDR3 is 16 residues long. The CDR3 loop reads CASSQVPGQGRSPLHF. For the CDR3, the DNA is TGCGCCAGCAGCCAAGTGCCGGGACAGGGGCGCTCACCCCTCCACTTT.

This clonotype was counted many times. The chain links TRBV29-1 to TRBJ2-5; maybe TRBD2 (6 bases). Germline V CDR1 and CDR2: SQVTM, ANQGSEA. This CDR3 spans 14 amino acids. V was pared by 7 bases and J by 5 bases, with 20 bases between. The chain's CDR3 is CSAESIGRRETQYF. Written as DNA, the CDR3 is TGCAGCGCCGAGTCTATCGGGAGAAGGGAGACCCAGTACTTC.

This clonotype was counted many times. This sequence joins TRBV10-3 and TRBJ2-7, with D maybe TRBD2 (7 bases). The CDR3 covers 13 residues. The V gene lost 7 bases and the J gene lost 4 bases, with 14 bases spanning the gap. CDR1 is ENHRY and CDR2 is SYGVKD in the germline V gene. In DNA, the CDR3 is TGTGCCATCACCCCGGGGGGCTTTTACGAGCAGTACTTC. This codes for CAITPGGFYEQYF.

The CDR3 protein is CASSDGTVRGYTF. As DNA, the CDR3 is TGTGCCAGCAGCGACGGGACGGTGCGGGGCTACACCTTC. The V call is TRBV7-2, the J call TRBJ1-2; a weak D match, TRBD1 (5 bases). Trimming pared 5 bases from V and 8 bases from J, leaving 15 bases between. The CDR3 loop spans 13 amino acids. The germline gives CDR1 SGHTA, CDR2 FQGNSA.

This clonotype has just a few counts. A much bigger clone sits one base away, suggesting this may be a read error. CDR3 protein: CASSRGEGDYGYTF. CDR3 in DNA: TGTGCCAGCAGCAGGGGGGAGGGCGACTATGGCTACACCTTC. This rearrangement joins TRBV7-9 to TRBJ1-2; D is perhaps TRBD1 (6 bases). Trimming took 5 bases from V and 3 from J, leaving 13 bases between them. CDR1 and CDR2 from the germline V gene are SEHNR and FQNEAQ (reference sequence). The CDR3 runs to 14 residues.

The rearrangement uses TRBV20-1 and TRBJ2-1, with 14 bases fitting TRBD2. The CDR3 extends over 15 amino acids. Germline CDR1 DFQATT, CDR2 SNEGSKA (reference sequence). V gave up 6 bases and J gave up 6 bases; unmatched junction bases: 7. CDR3 bases: TGCAGTGCGCCACCGGGACTAGCGGGAGTCAATGAGCAGTTCTTC. It encodes CSAPPGLAGVNEQFF.